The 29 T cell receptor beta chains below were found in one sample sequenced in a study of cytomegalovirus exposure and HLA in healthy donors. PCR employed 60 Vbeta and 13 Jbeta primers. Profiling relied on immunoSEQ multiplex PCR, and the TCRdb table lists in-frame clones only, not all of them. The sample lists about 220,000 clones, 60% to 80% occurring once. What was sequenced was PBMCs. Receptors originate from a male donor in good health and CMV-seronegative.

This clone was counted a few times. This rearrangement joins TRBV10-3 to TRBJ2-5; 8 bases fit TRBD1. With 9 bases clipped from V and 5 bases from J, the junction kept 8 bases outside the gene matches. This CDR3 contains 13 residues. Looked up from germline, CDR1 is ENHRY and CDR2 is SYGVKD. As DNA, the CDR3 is TGTGCCATTGGGGGACAGGCGGGGGAGACCCAGTACTTC. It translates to CAIGGQAGETQYF.

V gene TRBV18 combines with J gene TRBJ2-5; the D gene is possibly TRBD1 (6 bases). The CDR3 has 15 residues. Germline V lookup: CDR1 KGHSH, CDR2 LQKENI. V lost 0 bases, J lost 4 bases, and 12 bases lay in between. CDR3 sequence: CASSPPQGSRETQYF. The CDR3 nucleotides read TGTGCCAGCTCACCACCTCAGGGGAGTCGAGAGACCCAGTACTTC.

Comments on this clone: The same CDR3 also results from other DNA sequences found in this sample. The CDR3 region is CASSVGLAGGNTGELFF. DNA for the CDR3: TGTGCCAGCAGCGTAGGTCTAGCGGGGGGGAACACCGGGGAGCTGTTTTTT. The rearrangement uses TRBV9 and TRBJ2-2; 11 nucleotides line up with TRBD2. Germline V lookup: CDR1 SGDLS, CDR2 YYNGEE. V lost 0 bases, J lost 1 base, and 2 bases stayed unmatched. This CDR3 comprises 17 residues.

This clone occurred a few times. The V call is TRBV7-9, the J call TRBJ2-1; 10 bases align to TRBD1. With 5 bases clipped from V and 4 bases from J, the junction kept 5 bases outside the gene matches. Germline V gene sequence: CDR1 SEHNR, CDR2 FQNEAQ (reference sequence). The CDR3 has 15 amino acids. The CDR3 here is CASSLRTGGYNEQFF. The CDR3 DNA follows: TGTGCCAGCAGCCTCCGGACAGGGGGATACAATGAGCAGTTCTTC.

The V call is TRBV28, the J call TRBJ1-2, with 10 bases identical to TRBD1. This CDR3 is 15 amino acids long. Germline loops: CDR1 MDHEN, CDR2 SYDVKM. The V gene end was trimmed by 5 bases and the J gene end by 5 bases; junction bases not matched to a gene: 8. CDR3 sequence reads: CASSPRDRGTYGYTF. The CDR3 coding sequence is TGTGCCAGCAGTCCCCGGGACAGGGGTACGTATGGCTACACCTTC.

The CDR3 is CASSLPLQGRTDTQYF. The CDR3 nucleotides are TGTGCCAGCAGCTTGCCTCTACAGGGTAGGACAGATACGCAGTATTTT. The V and J genes are TRBV5-6 and TRBJ2-3, with a weak D call TRBD1 (6 bases). V dropped 1 base and J dropped 3 bases, with 15 bases sitting between them. This CDR3 is built from 16 residues. The germline V gene has CDR1 SGHDT and CDR2 YYEEEE.

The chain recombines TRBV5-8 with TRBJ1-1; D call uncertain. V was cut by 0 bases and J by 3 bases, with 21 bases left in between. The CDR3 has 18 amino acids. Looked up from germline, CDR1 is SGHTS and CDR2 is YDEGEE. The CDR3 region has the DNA TGTGCCAGCAGCTTGGTGCCCCAAGCTCATTATTCGGACACTGAAGCTTTCTTT. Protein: CASSLVPQAHYSDTEAFF.

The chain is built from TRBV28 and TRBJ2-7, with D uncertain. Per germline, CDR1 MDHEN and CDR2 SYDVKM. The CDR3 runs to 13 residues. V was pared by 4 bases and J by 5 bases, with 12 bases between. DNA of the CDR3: TGTGCCAGCAGTTCTGGTTCCTCGGACGAGCAGTACTTC. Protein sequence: CASSSGSSDEQYF.

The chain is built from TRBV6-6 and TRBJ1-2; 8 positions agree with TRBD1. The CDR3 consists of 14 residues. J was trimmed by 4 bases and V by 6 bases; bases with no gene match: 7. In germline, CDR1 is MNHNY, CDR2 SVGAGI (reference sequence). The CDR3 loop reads CASSPGQARYGYTF. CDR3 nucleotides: TGTGCCAGCAGCCCGGGACAGGCTCGCTATGGCTACACCTTC.

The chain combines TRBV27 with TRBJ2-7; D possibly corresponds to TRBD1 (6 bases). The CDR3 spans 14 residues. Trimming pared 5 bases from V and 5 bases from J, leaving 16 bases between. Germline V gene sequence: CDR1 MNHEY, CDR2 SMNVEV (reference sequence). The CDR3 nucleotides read TGTGCCAGCAGTCCCTGGACAGTAGGGAACGAGCAGTACTTC. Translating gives CASSPWTVGNEQYF.

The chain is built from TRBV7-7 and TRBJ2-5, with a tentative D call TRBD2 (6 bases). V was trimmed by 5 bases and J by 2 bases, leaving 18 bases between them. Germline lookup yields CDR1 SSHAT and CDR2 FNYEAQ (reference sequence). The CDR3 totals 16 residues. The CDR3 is CASSQSLGLRQETQYF. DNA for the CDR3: TGTGCCAGCAGCCAATCCTTGGGACTGAGACAAGAGACCCAGTACTTC.

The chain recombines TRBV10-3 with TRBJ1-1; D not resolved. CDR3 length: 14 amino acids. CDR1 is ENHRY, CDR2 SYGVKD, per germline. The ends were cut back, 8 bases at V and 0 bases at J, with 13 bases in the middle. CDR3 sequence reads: CAISLNRMNTEAFF. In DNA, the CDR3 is TGTGCCATCTCTTTAAACAGAATGAACACTGAAGCTTTCTTT.

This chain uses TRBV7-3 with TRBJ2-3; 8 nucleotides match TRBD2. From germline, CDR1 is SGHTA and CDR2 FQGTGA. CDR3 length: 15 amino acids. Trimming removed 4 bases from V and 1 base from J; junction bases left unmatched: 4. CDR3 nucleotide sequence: TGTGCCAGCAGCTACTGGCGGGGGGGCACAGATACGCAGTATTTT. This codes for CASSYWRGGTDTQYF.

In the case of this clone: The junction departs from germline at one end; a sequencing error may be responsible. Written as DNA, the CDR3 is TGTGCCAGCAGCGACGGGACTAGCGGGTACTACGAGCCGTACTTC. Its protein is CASSDGTSGYYEPYF. V usage is TRBV5-6 and J usage is TRBJ2-7; 12 nucleotides align to TRBD2. Germline loops: CDR1 SGHDT, CDR2 YYEEEE. The CDR3 contains 15 residues.

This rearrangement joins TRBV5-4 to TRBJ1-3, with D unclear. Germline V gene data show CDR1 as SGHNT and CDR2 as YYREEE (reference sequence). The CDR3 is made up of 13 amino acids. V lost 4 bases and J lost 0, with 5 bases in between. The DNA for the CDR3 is TGTGCCAGCAGCGGGAGCTCTGGAAACACCATATATTTT. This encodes CASSGSSGNTIYF.

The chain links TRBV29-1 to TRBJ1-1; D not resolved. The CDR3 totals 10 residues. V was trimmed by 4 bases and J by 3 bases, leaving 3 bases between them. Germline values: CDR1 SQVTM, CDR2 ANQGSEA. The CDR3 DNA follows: TGCAGCGTTGCGGACACTGAAGCTTTCTTT. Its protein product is CSVADTEAFF.

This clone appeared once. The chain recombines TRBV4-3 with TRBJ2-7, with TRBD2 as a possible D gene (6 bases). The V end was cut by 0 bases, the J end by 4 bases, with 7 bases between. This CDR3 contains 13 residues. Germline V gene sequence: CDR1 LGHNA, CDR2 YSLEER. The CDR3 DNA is TGCGCCAGCAGCCAAGATGGGGGGTACGAGCAGTACTTC. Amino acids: CASSQDGGYEQYF.

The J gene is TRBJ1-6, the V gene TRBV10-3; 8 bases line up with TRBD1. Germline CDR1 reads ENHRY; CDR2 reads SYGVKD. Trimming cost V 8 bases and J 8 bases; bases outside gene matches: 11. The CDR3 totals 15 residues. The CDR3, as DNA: TGTGCCATCGGAAAACAGGGGGGGGTCGATTCACCCCTCCACTTT. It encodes CAIGKQGGVDSPLHF.

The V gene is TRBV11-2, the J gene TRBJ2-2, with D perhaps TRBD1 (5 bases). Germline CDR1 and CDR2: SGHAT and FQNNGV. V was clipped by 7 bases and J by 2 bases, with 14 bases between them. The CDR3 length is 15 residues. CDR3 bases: TGTGCCAGCACCAGCATGGGGCGTAACACCGGGGAGCTGTTTTTT. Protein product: CASTSMGRNTGELFF.

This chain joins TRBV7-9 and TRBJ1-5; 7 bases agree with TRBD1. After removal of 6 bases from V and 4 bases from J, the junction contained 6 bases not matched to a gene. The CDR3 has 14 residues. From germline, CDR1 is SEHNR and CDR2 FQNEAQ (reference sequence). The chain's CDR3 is CASSWRGRNQPQHF. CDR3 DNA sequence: TGTGCCAGCAGTTGGAGGGGGCGGAATCAGCCCCAGCATTTT.

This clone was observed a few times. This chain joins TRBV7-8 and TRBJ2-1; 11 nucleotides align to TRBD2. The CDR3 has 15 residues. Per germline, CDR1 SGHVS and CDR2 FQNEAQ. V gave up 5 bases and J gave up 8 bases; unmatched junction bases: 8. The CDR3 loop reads CASSLLAGDGDEQFF. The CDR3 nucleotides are TGTGCCAGCAGCCTACTAGCGGGAGATGGCGATGAGCAGTTCTTC.

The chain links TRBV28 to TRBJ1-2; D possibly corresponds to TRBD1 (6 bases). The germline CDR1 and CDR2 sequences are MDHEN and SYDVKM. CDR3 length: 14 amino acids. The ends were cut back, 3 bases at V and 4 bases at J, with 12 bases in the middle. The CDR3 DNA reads TGTGCCAGCAGTTTCTCAGGACAGTCCTATGGCTACACCTTC. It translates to CASSFSGQSYGYTF.

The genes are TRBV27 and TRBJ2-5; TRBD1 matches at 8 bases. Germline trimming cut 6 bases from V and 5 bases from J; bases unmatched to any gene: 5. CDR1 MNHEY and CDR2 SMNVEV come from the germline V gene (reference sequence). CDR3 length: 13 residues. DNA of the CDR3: TGTGCCAGCAGACGCAGGGGGCTCGAGACCCAGTACTTC. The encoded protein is CASRRRGLETQYF.

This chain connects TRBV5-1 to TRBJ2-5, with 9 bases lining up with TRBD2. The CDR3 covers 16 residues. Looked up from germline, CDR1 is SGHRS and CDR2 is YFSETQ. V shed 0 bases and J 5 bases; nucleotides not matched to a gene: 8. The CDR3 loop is CASSLAGLAGRETQYF. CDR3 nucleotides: TGCGCCAGCAGCTTGGCCGGGCTAGCGGGACGGGAGACCCAGTACTTC.

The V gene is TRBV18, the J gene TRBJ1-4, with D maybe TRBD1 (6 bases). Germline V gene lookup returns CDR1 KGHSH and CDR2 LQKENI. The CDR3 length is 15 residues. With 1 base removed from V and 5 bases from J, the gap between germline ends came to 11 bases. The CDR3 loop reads CASSPLAGENEKLFF. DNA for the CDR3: TGTGCCAGCTCACCACTAGCAGGGGAAAATGAAAAACTGTTTTTT.

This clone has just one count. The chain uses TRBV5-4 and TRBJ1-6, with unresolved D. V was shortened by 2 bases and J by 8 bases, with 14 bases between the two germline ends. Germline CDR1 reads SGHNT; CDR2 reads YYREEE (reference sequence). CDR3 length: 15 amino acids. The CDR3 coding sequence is TGTGCCAGCAGCTTACGCGCCCTCGGGGATTCACCCCTCCACTTT. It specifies CASSLRALGDSPLHF.

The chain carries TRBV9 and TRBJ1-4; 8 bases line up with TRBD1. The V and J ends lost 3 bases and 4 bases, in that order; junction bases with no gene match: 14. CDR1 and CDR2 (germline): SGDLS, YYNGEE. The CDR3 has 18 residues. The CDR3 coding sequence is TGTGCCAGCAGCGGCAAACAGGGGGAAGGGTCAATTAATGAAAAACTGTTTTTT. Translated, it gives CASSGKQGEGSINEKLFF.

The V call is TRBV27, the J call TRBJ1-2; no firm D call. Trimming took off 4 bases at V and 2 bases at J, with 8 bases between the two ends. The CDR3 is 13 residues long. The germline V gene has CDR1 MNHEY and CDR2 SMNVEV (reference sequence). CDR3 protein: CASSSSGNYGYTF. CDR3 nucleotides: TGTGCCAGCAGTTCCTCAGGAAACTATGGCTACACCTTC.

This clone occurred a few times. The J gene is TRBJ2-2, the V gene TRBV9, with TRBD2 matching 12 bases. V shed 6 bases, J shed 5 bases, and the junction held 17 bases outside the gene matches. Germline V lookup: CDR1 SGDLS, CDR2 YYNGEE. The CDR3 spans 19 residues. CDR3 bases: TGTGCCAGCACCCGATGGGGCGAAACTAGCGGGAGGTATACCGGGGAGCTGTTTTTT. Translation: CASTRWGETSGRYTGELFF.